What follows are 11 T cell receptor beta chains derived from one specimen sequenced in a study of cytomegalovirus exposure and HLA in healthy donors. The PCR had 60 Vbeta and 13 Jbeta primers. The protocol was immunoSEQ multiplex PCR, while the TCRdb copy is restricted to in-frame clones and leaves out a portion. The data contain roughly 150,000 clones, around two thirds of them singletons. The sequenced sample consisted of PBMCs. The receptors derive from a man younger than 45 in good health and CMV-seropositive.

The V and J genes are TRBV5-1 and TRBJ2-3; no clear D. Germline V CDR1 and CDR2: SGHRS, YFSETQ. V was shortened by 2 bases and J by 5 bases, with 3 bases between the two germline ends. The CDR3 contains 11 residues. The CDR3 sequence: CASSFQDTQYF. The CDR3 DNA reads as TGCGCCAGCAGCTTTCAAGATACGCAGTATTTT.

Only a few counts were recorded for this clone. This chain links TRBV6-5 with TRBJ1-1; TRBD1 agrees at 7 bases. Germline CDR1 MNHEY, CDR2 SVGAGI. The CDR3 has 15 residues. With 2 bases clipped from V and 3 bases from J, the junction kept 6 bases outside the gene matches. The CDR3 here is CASSYRNRGDTEAFF. CDR3 DNA sequence: TGTGCCAGCAGTTACCGTAACAGGGGTGACACTGAAGCTTTCTTT.

The V and J genes are TRBV5-6 and TRBJ2-3; D gene ambiguous. CDR3 length: 15 residues. Germline V CDR1 and CDR2: SGHDT, YYEEEE. V lost 3 bases and J lost 0, with 11 bases in between. CDR3 nucleotides: TGTGCCAGCAGCTCCGGAGAGACCAGCACAGATACGCAGTATTTT. Translated, it gives CASSSGETSTDTQYF.

The rearrangement joins TRBV10-3 to TRBJ2-1; unclear D gene. V was pared by 9 bases and J by 7 bases, with 10 bases between. CDR3 length: 11 amino acids. The germline V gene encodes CDR1 ENHRY and CDR2 SYGVKD. CDR3 loop: CAIMILNEQFF. The CDR3 coding sequence is TGTGCCATAATGATTCTAAATGAGCAGTTCTTC.

The CDR3 region has the DNA TGTGCCAGCAGTACAGGGCACGAGCAGTACTTC. This codes for CASSTGHEQYF. The rearrangement uses TRBV27 and TRBJ2-7, with a possible D match to TRBD1 (6 bases). The germline CDR1 and CDR2 sequences are MNHEY and SMNVEV (reference sequence). The CDR3 runs 11 residues. V shed 5 bases and J shed 5 bases, with 7 bases lying between them.

The V gene is TRBV29-1, the J gene TRBJ1-1; possibly TRBD1 for D (5 bases). The CDR3 length is 15 residues. Germline V CDR1 and CDR2: SQVTM, ANQGSEA. V shed 8 bases and J shed 1 base, with 20 bases lying between them. In DNA, the CDR3 is TGCAGCTTCGCCCGCGGGAGACAGAAGAACACTGAAGCTTTCTTT. This translates into CSFARGRQKNTEAFF.

The chain employs TRBV6-6 and TRBJ2-7, with D hard to call. The V and J ends lost 2 bases and 5 bases respectively, with 10 bases between them. CDR3 size: 13 residues. The germline CDR1 and CDR2 sequences are MNHNY and SVGAGI (reference sequence). Here the CDR3 reads CASSYLVSDEQYF. As DNA, the CDR3 is TGTGCCAGCAGTTACCTAGTATCCGACGAGCAGTACTTC.

The V and J genes are TRBV29-1 and TRBJ1-2, with a tentative D call TRBD1 (5 bases). Trimming removed 6 bases at V and 4 bases at J, with 12 bases between. Germline CDR1 SQVTM, CDR2 ANQGSEA. This CDR3 has 12 amino acids. CDR3 loop: CSVGLGAYGYTF. The CDR3 DNA sequence: TGCAGCGTAGGGCTAGGGGCCTATGGCTACACCTTC.

The chain has TRBV12-5 and TRBJ2-7, with D hard to call. CDR1 and CDR2 from the germline V gene are LGHNT and FRNRAP. The CDR3 has 12 residues. The V end was cut by 8 bases, the J end by 2 bases, with 10 bases between. CDR3 sequence: CASSTKAYEQYF. In DNA, the CDR3 is TGTGCTAGTAGTACTAAAGCCTACGAGCAGTACTTC. The complete variable domain, with remaining parts taken from reference TRBV12-5 and TRBJ2-7, reads DARVTQTPRHKVTEMGQEVTMRCQPILGHNTVFWYRQTMMQGLELLAYFRNRAPLDDSGMPKDRFSAEMPDATLATLKIQPSEPRDSAVYFCASSTKAYEQYFGPGTRLTVT.

The chain carries TRBV19 and TRBJ2-1, with D maybe TRBD1 (6 bases). V was pared by 5 bases and J by 9 bases, with 32 bases between. The CDR3 length is 19 residues. The germline CDR1 and CDR2 sequences are LNHDA and SQIVND (reference sequence). CDR3 nucleotides: TGTGCCAGTAGTGACCACAGGGTGGGTAGTCGGACTCGAGTAGGTGAGCAGTTCTTC. It specifies CASSDHRVGSRTRVGEQFF.

This clone was seen a few times. The gene calls are TRBV19 and TRBJ2-1; D might be TRBD2 (6 bases). Germline V gives CDR1 LNHDA, CDR2 SQIVND (reference sequence). The CDR3 runs to 13 residues. Trimming left V 7 bases short and J 3 bases short, with 10 bases between. CDR3 amino acids: CASNSGIYNEQFF. DNA for the CDR3: TGTGCCAGTAATAGCGGAATCTACAATGAGCAGTTCTTC.